One and the same sample provided the 23 T cell receptor beta chains below, sequenced in a study of T-cell reconstitution after alpha-beta-depleted transplantation in children. The TCRbeta library incorporated unique molecular identifiers. In TCRdb, the PCR reads were re-called with MiXCR into one record per CDR3 protein. The table has approximately 130,000 distinct CDR3 sequences, about 9.5% seen once; the top ten hold around 24%. The sequencing used PBMCs, mostly from graft donor cells, collected 180 days after TCRalphabeta/CD19-depleted stem cell transplant. These TCRs come from a girl less than two years old who had a stem cell transplant for combined immunodeficiency, so the T cells may come from the graft donor.

The table lists this clonotype with a few counts. The V and J genes are TRBV4-2 and TRBJ2-5, with D possibly being TRBD1 or TRBD2 (5 bases each). V lost 0 bases to trimming and J lost 3 bases, with 14 bases between them. Germline V gene data show CDR1 as LGHNA and CDR2 as YNFKEQ. This CDR3 contains 16 residues. The CDR3 DNA reads TGTGCCAGCAGCCAAGATCTAAAGGGGAGAGAAGAGACCCAGTACTTC. Amino acids: CASSQDLKGREETQYF.

A few counts support this clonotype. The chain is built from TRBV29-1 and TRBJ1-2, with D perhaps TRBD1 (5 bases). V lost 1 base and J lost 10, with 16 bases in between. CDR3 length equals 13 residues. Germline CDR1 is SQVTM and CDR2 is ANQGSEA. CDR3 sequence: CSVEGGPGTDYTF. For the CDR3, the DNA is TGCAGCGTTGAAGGAGGGCCAGGGACGGACTACACCTTC.

The genes are TRBV5-5 and TRBJ1-4, with 8 bases lining up with TRBD1. V lost 4 bases, J lost 6 bases, and 8 bases stayed unmatched. This CDR3 comprises 15 residues. The germline CDR1 and CDR2 sequences are SGHKS and YYEKEE (reference sequence). The CDR3 DNA reads TGTGCCAGCAGCCCTGTCCAGGGGGCTGATGAAAAACTGTTTTTT. Protein sequence: CASSPVQGADEKLFF.

This rearrangement joins TRBV12-3 or TRBV12-4 to TRBJ2-3, with D tentatively TRBD2 (5 bases). Trimming removed 8 bases from V and 3 bases from J, with 18 bases in between. This CDR3 has 15 residues. The CDR3, as DNA: TGTGCCAGCCCACCGGACTTAGCAAGGACAGATACGCAGTATTTT. Protein sequence: CASPPDLARTDTQYF.

The chain recombines TRBV7-9 with TRBJ2-6; D unresolved. The CDR3 consists of 14 residues. Looked up from germline, CDR1 is SEHNR and CDR2 is FQNEAQ (reference sequence). Trimming pared 1 base from V and 4 bases from J, leaving 5 bases between. CDR3 sequence (DNA): TGTGCCAGCAGCTTAGAAGACGGGGCCAACGTCCTGACTTTC. It specifies CASSLEDGANVLTF.

V and J are TRBV4-2 and TRBJ1-5; no definite D call. This CDR3 comprises 18 residues. V lost 4 bases to trimming and J lost 5 bases, with 24 bases between them. Germline assignment: CDR1 LGHNA and CDR2 YNFKEQ. The CDR3 coding sequence is TGTGCCAGCAGCCCCCGGTACGGGAACGGTATCTGGGATCAGCCCCAGCATTTT. The encoded protein is CASSPRYGNGIWDQPQHF.

The table lists this clonotype with many counts. V usage is TRBV12-3 or TRBV12-4 and J usage is TRBJ2-7, with a weak D call TRBD2 (5 bases). CDR3 length: 11 amino acids. Trimming cost V 2 bases and J 6 bases, with 5 bases left between them. For the CDR3, the DNA is TGTGCCAGCAGTTTACGGGGCGAGCAGTACTTC. Translated: CASSLRGEQYF.

This clonotype was counted only a few times. This rearrangement joins TRBV20-1 to TRBJ1-1; no reliable D call. V dropped 5 bases and J dropped 1 base, with 8 bases sitting between them. Germline V lookup: CDR1 DFQATT, CDR2 SNEGSKA (reference sequence). This CDR3 has 12 residues. The CDR3 here is CSAWKRNTEAFF. The CDR3 nucleotides read TGCAGTGCTTGGAAGAGGAACACTGAAGCTTTCTTT.

This clonotype was seen a few times. The chain links TRBV20-1 to TRBJ2-2; 8 positions agree with TRBD2. The germline gives CDR1 DFQATT, CDR2 SNEGSKA (reference sequence). Trimming at V came to 5 bases and at J to 3 bases, leaving 11 bases not matched to a gene. The CDR3 is 16 residues long. The CDR3 sequence: CSAGTAGGRDTGELFF. The CDR3 DNA reads TGCAGTGCTGGGACGGCGGGGGGCCGGGACACCGGGGAGCTGTTTTTT.

A few counts support this clonotype. This chain connects TRBV18 to TRBJ2-2, with D possibly matching TRBD1 (6 bases). V shed 3 bases and J shed 4 bases, with 12 bases lying between them. Germline loops: CDR1 KGHSH, CDR2 LQKENI. The CDR3 sequence is 15 residues long. Written as DNA, the CDR3 is TGTGCCAGCTCACCGATTCAGGGGACCACCGGGGAGCTGTTTTTT. Amino acid sequence: CASSPIQGTTGELFF.

This clonotype was seen only a few times. The chain joins TRBV2 to TRBJ2-1; D is ambiguous. Germline V gives CDR1 SNHLY, CDR2 FYNNEI. The CDR3 is 12 residues long. V was pared by 7 bases and J by 8 bases, with 12 bases between. The CDR3 coding sequence is TGTGCCAGCAAGTTCGCCCGCGATGAGCAGTTCTTC. Residues: CASKFARDEQFF.

This clonotype was detected only a few times. The chain carries TRBV10-3 and TRBJ2-1; D is unresolved. The CDR3 sequence is 12 residues long. Trimming took 3 bases from V and 10 from J, leaving 10 bases between them. Germline V gene lookup returns CDR1 ENHRY and CDR2 SYGVKD. This chain's CDR3 is CAISDRLGEQFF. CDR3 DNA sequence: TGTGCCATCAGTGATCGACTGGGGGAGCAGTTCTTC.

This clonotype was recorded only once. The chain combines TRBV2 with TRBJ2-7; 9 positions agree with TRBD1. Germline-derived CDR1 and CDR2 are SNHLY and FYNNEI. This CDR3 has 15 amino acids. V dropped 6 bases and J dropped 3; count of bases not matched to a gene: 9. The CDR3 is CASSLRQGGIYEQYF. The CDR3 nucleotides are TGTGCCAGCAGCTTACGACAGGGGGGGATCTACGAGCAGTACTTC.

The chain has TRBV12-3 or TRBV12-4 and TRBJ2-1; TRBD2 aligns across 7 bases. V lost 7 bases to trimming and J lost 3 bases; unmatched junction nucleotides: 12. The CDR3 is 16 amino acids. The chain's CDR3 is CASTLTRAGSYNEQFF. The CDR3 DNA sequence: TGTGCCAGCACCTTGACTCGAGCGGGGAGCTACAATGAGCAGTTCTTC.

The J gene is TRBJ2-7, the V gene TRBV5-1; weak D call: TRBD1 (6 bases). The germline V gene has CDR1 SGHRS and CDR2 YFSETQ. The V end lost 1 base, the J end lost 3 bases, and 14 bases lay between the germline ends. This CDR3 is 15 amino acids long. The CDR3 DNA sequence: TGCGCCAGCAGCTTGATGGCAGGGGAAGGCTACGAGCAGTACTTC. Protein sequence: CASSLMAGEGYEQYF.

This clonotype appeared a few times. The chain uses TRBV10-3 and TRBJ1-1; D may be TRBD1 (6 bases). From germline, CDR1 is ENHRY and CDR2 SYGVKD. The V end was cut by 0 bases, the J end by 3 bases, with 8 bases between. The CDR3 length is 14 residues. DNA for the CDR3: TGTGCCATCAGTGAGTCGGCAGGGGACACTGAAGCTTTCTTT. This gives the protein CAISESAGDTEAFF.

The V call is TRBV20-1, the J call TRBJ2-7; D call uncertain. In germline, CDR1 is DFQATT, CDR2 SNEGSKA (reference sequence). V was trimmed by 6 bases and J by 0 bases, leaving 12 bases between them. This CDR3 contains 13 residues. CDR3 DNA: TGCAGTGCACAGAGCCCCAGCTCCTACGAGCAGTACTTC. It yields the protein CSAQSPSSYEQYF.

This chain links TRBV20-1 with TRBJ2-4, with 8 bases matching TRBD1. V lost 6 bases to trimming and J lost 5 bases; unmatched junction nucleotides: 3. CDR3 length equals 12 residues. Per the germline V gene, CDR1 is DFQATT and CDR2 is SNEGSKA (reference sequence). The CDR3 here is CSADRAQNIQYF. DNA of the CDR3: TGCAGTGCGGACAGGGCCCAAAACATTCAGTACTTC.

In this sample, this clonotype turned up many times. This rearrangement joins TRBV29-1 to TRBJ1-4, with D possibly matching TRBD1 (5 bases). CDR1 and CDR2 (germline): SQVTM, ANQGSEA. There are 13 residues in the CDR3. Trimming took 4 bases from V and 8 from J, leaving 14 bases between them. Here the CDR3 DNA reads TGCAGCGTTGGTTTCTATGGGGCAGAAAAACTGTTTTTT. Translated: CSVGFYGAEKLFF.

J is TRBJ2-5 and V is TRBV5-1, with D tentatively TRBD1 (6 bases). V was trimmed by 8 bases and J by 2 bases, leaving 10 bases between them. Germline CDR1 is SGHRS and CDR2 is YFSETQ. The CDR3 extends over 12 amino acids. CDR3 sequence reads: CASRDIQETQYF. The CDR3 DNA is TGCGCCAGTAGGGACATACAAGAGACCCAGTACTTC.

This clonotype was counted only a few times. The rearrangement links TRBV18 to TRBJ1-2, with D hard to call. Trimming removed 0 bases from V and 4 bases from J, with 9 bases in between. The length of the CDR3 is 14 residues. Germline lookup yields CDR1 KGHSH and CDR2 LQKENI. CDR3 sequence reads: CASSPPGRRYGYTF. CDR3 sequence (DNA): TGTGCCAGCTCACCACCCGGCCGGCGCTATGGCTACACCTTC.

This clonotype was observed a few times. The chain uses TRBV20-1 and TRBJ2-1; no clear D. Germline V gives CDR1 DFQATT, CDR2 SNEGSKA (reference sequence). The CDR3 contains 15 residues. V was cut by 0 bases and J by 4 bases, with 13 bases left in between. As DNA, the CDR3 is TGCAGTGCTAGAGAGACCTGGGCTCCATACAATGAGCAGTTCTTC. It is translated as CSARETWAPYNEQFF.

V and J are TRBV10-3 and TRBJ2-2, with 8 nucleotides matching TRBD1. Losses at the gene ends were 4 bases for V and 6 bases for J; bases not matched to a gene: 4. Looked up from germline, CDR1 is ENHRY and CDR2 is SYGVKD. CDR3 length: 14 amino acids. DNA of the CDR3: TGTGCCATCAGTGCAGGGGGCGCAGCCGGGGAGCTGTTTTTT. Translating gives CAISAGGAAGELFF.